This T cell receptor beta chain is from a study of Graves' ophthalmopathy and Graves' hyperthyroidism. General study findings and limits: Also, most clonotypes expanded in the thyroid above 0.001 frequency appeared in blood.

Trimming took off 6 bases at V and 3 bases at J, with 21 bases between the two ends. Germline CDR1 is MNHEY and CDR2 is SMNVEV (reference sequence). This CDR3 region has 16 residues. Note on this clonotype: Its matching antigen is unknown.

Amplification of TCR beta CDR3 regions used RNA transcripts. An opening RT-PCR round employed HTBI primers and preceded a second-round multiplex PCR. TCRdb reprocessed the multiplex PCR reads via MiXCR and lists one record per CDR3 protein. The repertoire holds about 380,000 distinct CDR3 sequences, with 15% as singletons. The clonotype was recovered from a woman under 30 with stable Graves' hyperthyroidism. V and J are TRBV27 and TRBJ2-7; either TRBD1 or TRBD2 may fit D (5 bases each). The sample was peripheral blood. The CDR3 DNA reads TGTGCCAGCAGACGAGATACCGGGACGAACATCTACGAGCAGTACTTC. Encoded protein: CASRRDTGTNIYEQYF.